Listed below are T cell receptor beta chains from one sample, sequenced in a study of CD8+CD57+ T cells in acquired aplastic anemia. TCRdb itself ran the reads through MiXCR, one entry per CDR3 protein. This table has 150,000 to 200,000 distinct CDR3 sequences, around 45% appearing once. What was sequenced was sorted CD4+, CD8+, or CD8+CD57+ T cells (not recorded which) from PBMCs. These receptors all stem from a human donor in good health. CDR3s include the opening cysteine and the closing phenylalanine or tryptophan. A D gene is named only where the DNA matches it firmly. Only some rows state a clone size, as once, few, many or a class for expanded clones.

>TRBJ2-2|-|TRBV9|-
CASSVSGAKNTGGLLF
TGTGCCAGCAGCGTAAGCGGGGCCAAGAACACCGGGGGGCTGCTTTTT
>TRBJ2-1|-|TRBV19|TRBD1
CASTLTGENNEQFF
TGTGCCAGTACCTTGACAGGGGAGAACAATGAGCAGTTCTTC
>TRBJ2-3|many|TRBV5-1|TRBD1
CASSLGGRSTDTQYF
TGCGCCAGCAGCTTAGGGGGCCGATCGACAGATACGCAGTATTTT
>TRBJ2-1|many|TRBV11-3|TRBD2
CASSFLAGGPGEQFF
TGTGCCAGCAGCTTCCTAGCGGGAGGGCCGGGTGAGCAGTTCTTC
>TRBJ2-3|-|TRBV3-1|TRBD2
CASSHSTVAGATDTQYF
TGTGCCAGCAGCCATTCCACGGTAGCGGGAGCCACAGATACGCAGTATTTT
>TRBJ2-2|many|TRBV25-1|-
CASGRTVGELFF
TGTGCCAGCGGCCGGACAGTCGGGGAGCTGTTTTTT
>TRBJ1-5|many|TRBV10-2|-
CASSEVGGNQPQHF
TGCGCCAGCAGTGAAGTTGGGGGCAATCAGCCCCAGCATTTT
>TRBJ2-7|-|TRBV24-1|-
CASSSSLPGPENSYEQYF
TGTGCCAGCAGCTCTAGCCTTCCGGGACCAGAGAACTCCTACGAGCAGTACTTC
>TRBJ1-5|many|TRBV24-1|TRBD1
CATSDSGTGGQPQHF
TGTGCCACCAGTGACTCCGGGACAGGGGGTCAGCCCCAGCATTTT
>TRBJ2-2|-|TRBV19|TRBD1
CATMTGGNTGELFF
TGTGCCACTATGACAGGGGGGAACACCGGGGAGCTGTTTTTT
>TRBJ2-7|-|TRBV11-2|TRBD1
CASTQGTGPYEQYF
TGTGCCAGCACTCAGGGGACAGGCCCCTACGAGCAGTACTTC
>TRBJ1-1|-|TRBV29-1|-
CSVKNTEAFF
TGCAGCGTCAAGAACACTGAAGCTTTCTTT
>TRBJ2-7|-|TRBV24-1|TRBD1
CATSDAGQAVYEQYF
TGTGCCACCAGTGACGCGGGACAGGCTGTCTACGAGCAGTACTTC
>TRBJ2-7|-|TRBV13|-
CATLVSGYEQYF
TGTGCCACCCTAGTTAGCGGCTACGAGCAGTACTTC
>TRBJ1-6|-|TRBV9|TRBD1
CASSDGTGERVALHF
TGTGCCAGCAGCGATGGGACAGGGGAGCGAGTGGCCCTCCACTTT
>TRBJ2-1|many|TRBV19|TRBD2
CASSGAGEWHNEQFF
TGTGCCAGTAGTGGGGCGGGAGAGTGGCACAATGAGCAGTTCTTC
>TRBJ2-5|many|TRBV5-1|TRBD1
CASSLSGQQETQYF
TGCGCCAGCAGCTTGTCGGGACAGCAAGAGACCCAGTACTTC
>TRBJ2-2|-|TRBV4-1|TRBD2
CASRAGLYAGELFF
TGCGCCAGCAGAGCGGGACTTTACGCCGGGGAGCTGTTTTTT
>TRBJ2-1|-|TRBV10-2|TRBD2
CASSALASGGNEQFF
TGCGCCAGCAGTGCTCTAGCGTCCGGGGGGAATGAGCAGTTCTTC
>TRBJ2-1|-|TRBV10-3|TRBD2
CAIKGTSGRSYNEQFF
TGTGCCATCAAAGGGACTAGCGGGAGGTCCTACAATGAGCAGTTCTTC
>TRBJ2-7|many|TRBV20-1|TRBD1
CSARHRDRRHEQYF
TGCAGTGCTAGGCACCGGGACAGGCGCCACGAGCAGTACTTC
>TRBJ2-7|-|TRBV15|-
CATSRGTVEQYF
TGTGCCACCAGCAGAGGGACAGTCGAGCAGTACTTC
>TRBJ1-2|-|TRBV10-3|TRBD1
CASSPGQGSYDYTF
TGTGCCAGCAGTCCCGGACAGGGCAGCTATGACTACACCTTC
>TRBJ2-7|many|TRBV11-1|-
CASSWLRSIDEQYF
TGTGCCAGCAGCTGGTTGAGGAGTATCGACGAGCAGTACTTC
>TRBJ1-2|-|TRBV19|TRBD1
CASRTGGYGYTF
TGTGCCAGTAGGACAGGGGGCTATGGCTACACCTTC
>TRBJ2-7|-|TRBV7-2|-
CASSLGGRYEQYF
TGTGCCAGCAGCTTAGGGGGGCGCTACGAGCAGTACTTC
>TRBJ2-7|many|TRBV12-3/TRBV12-4|-
CASSFWDGPTEQYF
TGTGCCAGCAGTTTCTGGGATGGCCCCACCGAGCAGTACTTC
>TRBJ1-2|many|TRBV4-2|-
CASSQGAGRNGYTF
TGTGCCAGCAGCCAAGGAGCAGGGAGGAATGGCTACACCTTC
>TRBJ2-7|-|TRBV6-1|-
CAISEAQGIAYEQYF
TGTGCCATCAGCGAAGCACAGGGAATCGCCTACGAGCAGTACTTC
>TRBJ1-2|-|TRBV9|TRBD1
CASSPRDSPNYGYTF
TGTGCCAGCAGCCCCCGGGACAGCCCTAACTATGGCTACACCTTC
>TRBJ2-7|many|TRBV4-1|TRBD1
CASSPSPGQGSYEQYF
TGCGCCAGCAGCCCATCACCGGGACAGGGGTCCTACGAGCAGTACTTC
>TRBJ1-2|-|TRBV29-1|TRBD1
CSVGTGAYTF
TGCAGCGTTGGGACAGGGGCCTACACCTTC
>TRBJ1-2|-|TRBV27|TRBD1
CASSLTRGHGYTF
TGTGCCAGCAGTTTAACCAGGGGGCATGGCTACACCTTC